This is a list of T cell receptor beta chains from one sample in a study of blood T cell repertoires in COVID-19. Here immunoSEQ multiplex PCR was the method, and the copy in TCRdb shows in-frame clones only, minus some. The sample shows roughly 200,000 clones, nearly 90% of them seen only once. Source material: PBMCs or T cells enriched from blood (not recorded which). The receptors come from a woman younger than 45 with acute COVID-19. Both conserved end residues are part of each CDR3. A D gene is named only where the DNA matches it firmly. The size field is filled for only some rows; it gives once, few, many or a size class.

TRBD2	NA	TRBV6-5	TRBJ2-7	TGTGCCAGCAGGACTAGCGGGGGGTCCTACGAGCAGTACTTC	CASRTSGGSYEQYF
NA	NA	TRBV9	TRBJ2-1	TGTGCCAGCAGCGTAACCTCTGGACAGCACTACAACAATGAGCAGTTCTTC	CASSVTSGQHYNNEQFF
TRBD1	NA	TRBV27	TRBJ1-6	TGTGCCAGCAGCTTAAGGGACAGGGGTCCCTATAATTCACCCCTCCACTTT	CASSLRDRGPYNSPLHF
TRBD2	few	TRBV11-2	TRBJ2-1	TGTGCCAGCAGCCTATTTAGCGGGGGGGCCGAGGGTGAGCAGTTCTTC	CASSLFSGGAEGEQFF
NA	NA	TRBV18	TRBJ2-7	TGTGCCAGCTCACCAGCGACAGCTCCCTCCTACGAGCAGTACTTC	CASSPATAPSYEQYF
NA	NA	TRBV21-1	TRBJ1-1	TGTGCCAGCAGCAGAACAGGGGATACTGAAGCTTTCTTT	CASSRTGDTEAFF
NA	NA	TRBV5-4	TRBJ2-6	TGTGCCAGCAGCTTGGTCCTGGGCAGGGTTGGCTCTGGGGCCAACGTCCTGACTTTC	CASSLVLGRVGSGANVLTF
TRBD1	NA	TRBV2	TRBJ1-1	TGTGCCAGCAACTGGGACAGGGGATGGACTGAAGCTTTCTTT	CASNWDRGWTEAFF
NA	NA	TRBV5-6	TRBJ1-2	TGTGCCAGCAGCCCCCTGAGGAAATATGTTGGCTACACCTTC	CASSPLRKYVGYTF
TRBD2	once	TRBV2	TRBJ2-3	TGTGCCAGCAGTGAAAGCATGGCTAGCGGGGGTGGGGATACGCAGTATTTT	CASSESMASGGGDTQYF
TRBD1	once	TRBV7-9	TRBJ2-1	TGTGCCAGCAGCCCTCAAGCCGGGACAGACGAAAATGAGCAGTTCTTC	CASSPQAGTDENEQFF
TRBD2	NA	TRBV7-8	TRBJ2-1	TGTGCCAGCAGCTCGGGGCTAGCGGGGCTTCAGTTCTTC	CASSSGLAGLQFF
NA	NA	TRBV18	TRBJ1-3	TGTGCCAGCTCACCAGGGGCCACTGGAAACACCATATATTTT	CASSPGATGNTIYF
NA	once	TRBV3-1/TRBV3-2	TRBJ1-3	TGTGCCAGCAGCCCGACCGGGACTCAAAGCTCTGGAAACACCATATATTTT	CASSPTGTQSSGNTIYF
TRBD1	once	TRBV27	TRBJ1-6	TGTGCCAGCAGTACGCCCTCAGGGGGCGGTTCACCCCTCCACTTT	CASSTPSGGGSPLHF
NA	NA	TRBV7-2	TRBJ1-5	TGTGCCAGCAGCCCAAACCCCGGAGCTAGCAATCAGCCCCAGCATTTT	CASSPNPGASNQPQHF